What follows describes a single TCR beta chain. In the authors' workflow: Researchers report that nucleated cell counts were estimated from reference gene primer amplification. Clones were read by immunoSEQ multiplex PCR, and TCRdb kept only the in-frame ones, dropping some. For V, J and clone size, that table is used; D and trimming come from the DNA. The sample includes about 230,000 clones, approximately 88% of them seen just once. V gave up 4 bases and J gave up 0 bases; unmatched junction bases: 11. The CDR3 totals 18 residues. Germline lookup yields CDR1 SGHNT and CDR2 YYREEE (reference sequence). Participants in the exposed group had met a COVID-19 case in the 2 weeks before joining the study. This sample stems from a study of blood T cell repertoires in COVID-19.

The material sequenced was PBMCs or T cells enriched from blood (not recorded which). This TCR was sampled from a woman aged 25-40 years who had been exposed to COVID-19. The chain couples TRBV5-4 to TRBJ2-1, with 9 bases fitting TRBD2. The CDR3 here is CASSRRGGGPISYNEQFF. The CDR3, as DNA: TGTGCCAGCAGCCGGCGGGGGGGCGGACCTATCTCCTACAATGAGCAGTTCTTC.